This T cell receptor (beta chain) came from a study of a mutant IDH1 vaccine in newly diagnosed glioma. Turning to the study itself: Standard pretreatment was either radiotherapy, temozolomide, or, for most, radiochemotherapy with temozolomide.

V was shortened by 4 bases and J by 2 bases, with 7 bases between the two germline ends. CDR3 size: 13 residues. The germline V gene has CDR1 SGHRS and CDR2 YFSETQ. Time point specified: week 11, during vaccination. All doses held 300 ug of mutant IDH1 20-mer peptide, with topical imiquimod. Turning to this clone: Its cognate antigen is unknown.

Only in-frame clones appear in the TCRdb table, and some are missing; sequencing was by immunoSEQ multiplex PCR. Of about 130,000 clones listed, just under 80% are singletons. V is TRBV5-1 and J is TRBJ2-1, with D tentatively TRBD2 (5 bases). The source was PBMCs, collected from a glioma patient whose treatment included an IDH1 peptide vaccine. The TCR was taken from a man aged 40-49 years with glioma. CDR3 residues: CASSHGTYNEQFF. In nucleotides, the CDR3 is TGCGCCAGCAGCCACGGGACCTACAATGAGCAGTTCTTC. Based on the CDR3 plus reference TRBV5-1 and TRBJ2-1, the full variable domain is KAGVTQTPRYLIKTRGQQVTLSCSPISGHRSVSWYQQTPGQGLQFLFEYFSETQRNKGNFPGRFSGRQFSNSRSEMNVSTLELGDSALYLCASSHGTYNEQFFGPGTRLTVL.